The next 32 T cell receptor beta chains were all read from a single sample in a study of blood T cell repertoires in COVID-19. Sequenced by immunoSEQ multiplex PCR; TCRdb stores in-frame clones only, minus some. The sample yields roughly 430,000 clones, nearly 90% seen once. The specimen sequenced was PBMCs or T cells enriched from blood (not recorded which). Every receptor here comes from a young woman who had been exposed to COVID-19.

V gene TRBV4-3 combines with J gene TRBJ1-2, with TRBD1 identical over 7 bases. J lost 4 bases, V lost 0 bases, and 5 bases had no gene match. Looked up from germline, CDR1 is LGHNA and CDR2 is YSLEER. The CDR3 runs 15 residues. Here the CDR3 DNA reads TGCGCCAGCAGCCAAGAGACAGGGCTATTCTATGGCTACACCTTC. It is translated as CASSQETGLFYGYTF.

The chain has TRBV18 and TRBJ2-6, with a weak D call TRBD1 (6 bases). V was trimmed by 0 bases and J by 4 bases, leaving 7 bases between them. There are 15 residues in the CDR3. The germline CDR1 and CDR2 sequences are KGHSH and LQKENI. The CDR3 reads CASSPPGAGANVLTF. The CDR3 DNA reads TGTGCCAGCTCACCACCGGGGGCCGGGGCCAACGTCCTGACTTTC.

The CDR3 DNA follows: TGTGCCAGCAGCTCTCCGGGACTAGCGCGCAATGAGCAGTTCTTC. It encodes CASSSPGLARNEQFF. The J gene is TRBJ2-1, the V gene TRBV13; 10 positions match TRBD2. Germline V gives CDR1 PRHDT, CDR2 FYEKMQ (reference sequence). V lost 4 bases and J lost 6; bases outside the gene matches: 6. This CDR3 is 15 amino acids long.

This chain uses TRBV5-4 with TRBJ2-1; D is undetermined. The CDR3 totals 12 residues. CDR1 is SGHNT and CDR2 is YYREEE in the germline V gene (reference sequence). V lost 2 bases and J 4 bases, leaving 4 bases between the germline ends. CDR3 DNA sequence: TGTGCCAGCAGCTTTCAATACAATGAGCAGTTCTTC. It specifies CASSFQYNEQFF.

The chain links TRBV19 to TRBJ1-5; D unresolved. The V and J ends lost 8 bases and 8 bases respectively, with 25 bases between them. The germline CDR1 and CDR2 sequences are LNHDA and SQIVND (reference sequence). This CDR3 spans 16 amino acids. CDR3 sequence reads: CASAGVSGSQIKPQHF. The CDR3 bases are TGTGCCAGTGCCGGAGTGTCCGGCAGTCAAATCAAGCCCCAGCATTTT.

The V and J genes are TRBV27 and TRBJ2-1, with a tentative D call TRBD1 (5 bases). This CDR3 spans 15 amino acids. V lost 6 bases and J 4 bases, leaving 16 bases between the germline ends. Germline assignment: CDR1 MNHEY and CDR2 SMNVEV (reference sequence). The CDR3 sequence is CASRTALGVYNEQFF. The CDR3 nucleotides read TGTGCCAGCAGAACAGCGTTAGGGGTATACAATGAGCAGTTCTTC.

The V call is TRBV7-9, the J call TRBJ1-4; no firm D call. V was trimmed by 5 bases and J by 7 bases, leaving 17 bases between them. The CDR3 extends over 15 amino acids. Germline CDR1 reads SEHNR; CDR2 reads FQNEAQ (reference sequence). Written as DNA, the CDR3 is TGTGCCAGCAGCGACCGGAGGTCGCAGGCTGAAAAACTGTTTTTT. This sequence encodes CASSDRRSQAEKLFF.

The rearrangement joins TRBV7-6 to TRBJ1-4; weak D call: TRBD1 (6 bases). From germline, CDR1 is SGHVS and CDR2 FNYEAQ. The CDR3 runs to 15 residues. V shed 2 bases and J shed 6 bases, with 13 bases lying between them. The CDR3 sequence: CASSLTGGQDEKLFF. DNA for the CDR3: TGTGCCAGCAGCTTAACGGGGGGCCAGGATGAAAAACTGTTTTTT.

The gene calls are TRBV28 and TRBJ1-5; D is possibly TRBD1 (5 bases). CDR1 is MDHEN, CDR2 SYDVKM, per germline. The CDR3 loop spans 13 amino acids. The ends were cut back, 7 bases at V and 7 bases at J, with 14 bases in the middle. The CDR3 coding sequence is TGTGCCAGCACCTCGGGGGAACTCCAGCCCCAGCATTTT. Translated, it gives CASTSGELQPQHF.

Worth noting for this clone: At the DNA level, this CDR3 is encoded by other sequences in the same sample as well. This sequence joins TRBV19 and TRBJ2-7; maybe TRBD1 (6 bases). Germline CDR1 LNHDA, CDR2 SQIVND (reference sequence). Trimming took 5 bases from V and 2 from J, leaving 10 bases between them. This CDR3 spans 13 amino acids. The CDR3 DNA follows: TGTGCCAGTAGTCGCCAGGGGCCCTACGAGCAGTACTTC. Translation: CASSRQGPYEQYF.

The gene calls are TRBV4-1 and TRBJ1-2; D may be TRBD1 (6 bases). The CDR3 spans 15 residues. The V gene's germline CDR1 is MGHRA and CDR2 YSYEKL. Trimming removed 2 bases from V and 0 bases from J, with 10 bases in between. The CDR3 DNA reads TGCGCCAGCAGCCAAATAACAGGGCCTAACTATGGCTACACCTTC. Translating it yields CASSQITGPNYGYTF.

This chain uses TRBV6-5 with TRBJ2-7, with D possibly being TRBD2 (6 bases). From germline, CDR1 is MNHEY and CDR2 SVGAGI. Trimming cost V 6 bases and J 5 bases, with 14 bases left between them. This CDR3 has 13 amino acids. The CDR3 DNA reads as TGTGCCAGCAGGCCTACTAGCTACCACGAGCAGTACTTC. It yields the protein CASRPTSYHEQYF.

A note on this clone: This specimen includes other DNA sequences encoding the same CDR3. V and J are TRBV28 and TRBJ1-2; a weak D match, TRBD1 (6 bases). Germline V CDR1 and CDR2: MDHEN, SYDVKM. The germline V and J ends were trimmed by 5 bases and 4 bases, with 11 bases remaining between them. CDR3 length: 13 residues. The CDR3 region has the DNA TGTGCCAGCAGTACGACAGGTCCCTATGGCTACACCTTC. Translating it yields CASSTTGPYGYTF.

The chain has TRBV9 and TRBJ1-2, with 8 bases that match TRBD1. Germline lookup yields CDR1 SGDLS and CDR2 YYNGEE. V trimming: 6 bases; J trimming: 4 bases; junction bases outside the gene matches: 11. This CDR3 has 15 amino acids. DNA of the CDR3: TGTGCCAGCACCTTACAGGGGGGTTCTTCCTATGGCTACACCTTC. The encoded protein is CASTLQGGSSYGYTF.

The V gene is TRBV4-1, the J gene TRBJ2-5, with 8 bases identical to TRBD1. With 2 bases clipped from V and 1 base from J, the junction kept 3 bases outside the gene matches. Per germline, CDR1 MGHRA and CDR2 YSYEKL. The CDR3 sequence is 15 residues long. This chain's CDR3 is CASSQRDRSQETQYF. The DNA for the CDR3 is TGCGCCAGCAGCCAAAGGGACAGGAGCCAAGAGACCCAGTACTTC.

The V gene is TRBV7-6, the J gene TRBJ2-1, with 8 nucleotides matching TRBD2. CDR1 SGHVS and CDR2 FNYEAQ come from the germline V gene. The CDR3 is made up of 16 amino acids. Germline trimming cut 3 bases from V and 8 bases from J; bases unmatched to any gene: 12. Here the CDR3 reads CASSLSSGTSFDEQFF. The CDR3 DNA reads TGTGCCAGCAGCTTGAGCTCCGGGACTAGTTTCGATGAGCAGTTCTTC.

The chain has TRBV7-9 and TRBJ1-2; no clear D gene. The V gene lost 4 bases and the J gene lost 8 bases, with 11 bases spanning the gap. Germline CDR1 and CDR2: SEHNR and FQNEAQ (reference sequence). The CDR3 extends over 12 amino acids. CDR3 DNA sequence: TGTGCCAGCAGCTCACCTTGGAGCGGCTACACCTTC. Encoded protein: CASSSPWSGYTF.

This rearrangement joins TRBV2 to TRBJ1-2, with D unclear. Germline loops: CDR1 SNHLY, CDR2 FYNNEI. The CDR3 runs 14 residues. V was trimmed by 6 bases and J by 0 bases, leaving 11 bases between them. CDR3 loop: CASRASGTNYGYTF. The CDR3 DNA follows: TGTGCCAGCAGGGCATCGGGAACTAACTATGGCTACACCTTC.

The chain carries TRBV6-4 and TRBJ1-2; D is ambiguous. Germline assignment: CDR1 MRHNA and CDR2 SNTAGT. V was shortened by 4 bases and J by 8 bases, with 11 bases between the two germline ends. This CDR3 has 12 residues. CDR3 amino acids: CASSGETGGYTF. The CDR3 nucleotides read TGTGCCAGCAGTGGGGAGACGGGCGGCTACACCTTC.

The V call is TRBV18, the J call TRBJ1-1, with TRBD1 matching over 7 bases. V lost 6 bases, J lost 3 bases, and 10 bases stayed unmatched. Germline V gives CDR1 KGHSH, CDR2 LQKENI. The CDR3 consists of 15 residues. The CDR3 DNA is TGTGCCAGCTCGCCGCAGGGGGGCCCCGACACTGAAGCTTTCTTT. This sequence encodes CASSPQGGPDTEAFF.

This chain joins TRBV7-3 and TRBJ2-6; TRBD1 might be the D (5 bases). Trimming cost V 5 bases and J 1 base, with 9 bases left between them. This CDR3 has 15 residues. From germline, CDR1 is SGHTA and CDR2 FQGTGA. The CDR3 region is CASSPAGSGANVLTF. CDR3 bases: TGTGCCAGCAGCCCCGCAGGGTCTGGGGCCAACGTCCTGACTTTC. Full variable domain (outside the CDR3, taken from reference TRBV7-3 and TRBJ2-6): GAGVSQTPSNKVTEKGKYVELRCDPISGHTALYWYRQSLGQGPEFLIYFQGTGAADDSGLPNDRFFAVRPEGSVSTLKIQRTERGDSAVYLCASSPAGSGANVLTFGAGSRLTVL.

The chain uses TRBV28 and TRBJ1-2; tentative D call: TRBD1 (5 bases). This CDR3 spans 13 amino acids. CDR1 and CDR2 from the germline V gene are MDHEN and SYDVKM. V lost 9 bases and J lost 3, with 14 bases in between. The CDR3 reads CASSGLTDYGYTF. The CDR3 nucleotides are TGTGCCAGTTCAGGGCTTACTGACTATGGCTACACCTTC.

This chain connects TRBV27 to TRBJ2-5, with D uncertain. The CDR3 sequence is 14 residues long. Germline loops: CDR1 MNHEY, CDR2 SMNVEV (reference sequence). Trimming stripped 7 bases from V and 2 bases from J, with 14 bases between. CDR3 amino acids: CASTPSGEQETQYF. CDR3 bases: TGTGCCAGCACCCCCTCCGGAGAACAAGAGACCCAGTACTTC.

V is TRBV4-3 and J is TRBJ2-1; a weak D match, TRBD1 (5 bases). The ends were cut back, 1 base at V and 0 bases at J, with 10 bases in the middle. CDR3 length: 16 residues. Germline CDR1 reads LGHNA; CDR2 reads YSLEER. CDR3 sequence: CASSQAPQGSYNEQFF. DNA for the CDR3: TGCGCCAGCAGCCAAGCCCCCCAGGGCTCCTACAATGAGCAGTTCTTC.

The rearrangement uses TRBV2 and TRBJ1-2; unclear D gene. This CDR3 has 15 amino acids. Per the germline V gene, CDR1 is SNHLY and CDR2 is FYNNEI. Trimming pared 3 bases from V and 6 bases from J, leaving 17 bases between. The CDR3 sequence is CASSEGRPVLHGYTF. The DNA of the CDR3 is TGTGCCAGCAGTGAGGGCCGGCCAGTCCTTCATGGCTACACCTTC.

The rearrangement uses TRBV14 and TRBJ2-5, with TRBD2 matching over 7 bases. The V gene's germline CDR1 is SGHDN and CDR2 FVKESK. Trimming cost V 4 bases and J 3 bases; bases outside gene matches: 5. CDR3 length: 14 residues. CDR3 in amino acids: CASSRTSFKETQYF. CDR3 in DNA: TGTGCCAGCAGCCGGACTAGTTTTAAAGAGACCCAGTACTTC.

J is TRBJ1-2 and V is TRBV18, with 8 nucleotides matching TRBD1. The germline CDR1 and CDR2 sequences are KGHSH and LQKENI. Losses at the gene ends were 6 bases for V and 6 bases for J; bases not matched to a gene: 9. The CDR3 is 14 amino acids. CDR3 amino acids: CASSPGQGADGYTF. Written as DNA, the CDR3 is TGTGCCAGCTCCCCCGGGCAGGGGGCGGATGGCTACACCTTC.

This chain uses TRBV4-3 with TRBJ1-1, with 10 bases that match TRBD1. The ends lost 3 bases at V and 3 bases at J; junction bases unmatched: 7. The CDR3 totals 16 residues. The V gene's germline CDR1 is LGHNA and CDR2 YSLEER. CDR3 in DNA: TGCGCCAGCAGCCAGGGAGACAGGGGGCTCGACACTGAAGCTTTCTTT. It encodes CASSQGDRGLDTEAFF.

The V gene is TRBV6-2 or TRBV6-3, the J gene TRBJ2-7; 13 nucleotides agree with TRBD2. Unmatched junction bases numbered 4, after V lost 0 bases and J lost 2 bases. This CDR3 contains 17 residues. Germline V gene data show CDR1 as MNHEY and CDR2 as SVGEGT. In nucleotides, the CDR3 is TGTGCCAGCAGTTACTCCGGGACTAGCGGGGAGACCTACGAGCAGTACTTC. As protein: CASSYSGTSGETYEQYF.

The chain joins TRBV6-1 to TRBJ2-2; 10 bases match TRBD2. V gave up 2 bases and J gave up 4 bases; unmatched junction bases: 4. CDR1 and CDR2 (germline): MNHNS, SASEGT. This CDR3 is built from 16 residues. The CDR3 reads CASSELAGVSTGELFF. The CDR3 DNA reads as TGTGCCAGCAGTGAACTAGCGGGAGTCTCCACCGGGGAGCTGTTTTTT.

This chain joins TRBV7-9 and TRBJ2-1; 9 bases align to TRBD2. V shed 5 bases, J shed 5 bases, and the junction held 4 bases outside the gene matches. The CDR3 contains 14 residues. CDR1 is SEHNR, CDR2 FQNEAQ, per germline (reference sequence). The CDR3 region is CASSPRLADNEQFF. CDR3 nucleotide sequence: TGTGCCAGCAGCCCAAGACTAGCGGACAATGAGCAGTTCTTC.

This chain links TRBV5-1 with TRBJ2-5; 8 bases match TRBD2. Germline V gene lookup returns CDR1 SGHRS and CDR2 YFSETQ. This CDR3 has 14 amino acids. V dropped 4 bases and J dropped 3; count of bases not matched to a gene: 5. Here the CDR3 reads CASSLTAGEETQYF. The CDR3 nucleotides are TGCGCCAGCAGCCTGACAGCGGGAGAAGAGACCCAGTACTTC.